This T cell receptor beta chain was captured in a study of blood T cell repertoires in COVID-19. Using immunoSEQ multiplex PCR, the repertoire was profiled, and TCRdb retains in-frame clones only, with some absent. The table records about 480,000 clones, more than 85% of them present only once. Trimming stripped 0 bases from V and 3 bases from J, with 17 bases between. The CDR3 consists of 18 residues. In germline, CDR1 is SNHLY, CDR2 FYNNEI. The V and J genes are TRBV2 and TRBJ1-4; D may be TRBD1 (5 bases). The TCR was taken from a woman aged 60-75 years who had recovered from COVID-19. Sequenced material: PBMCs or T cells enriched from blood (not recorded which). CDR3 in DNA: TGTGCCAGCAGTGAAGCAAGGGGATCGACCGCACCTAATGAAAAACTGTTTTTT. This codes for CASSEARGSTAPNEKLFF.